This T cell receptor beta chain was identified during a study of technical replicates of blood from a few donors. Germline loops: CDR1 SGHVS, CDR2 FNYEAQ. Trimming took off 0 bases at V and 5 bases at J, with 5 bases between the two ends. The CDR3 is 13 amino acids. Assay used: immunoSEQ multiplex PCR; TCRdb lists only in-frame clones, some missing. The profile shows 77,000 or so clones, roughly 92% of them singletons. This sequence originates from a human donor in good health. The chain joins TRBV7-6 to TRBJ2-1; unclear D gene. The sample consisted of T cells isolated from PBMCs. The DNA of the CDR3 is TGTGCCAGCAGCTTAGCTATTAACAATGAGCAGTTCTTC. Amino acid sequence: CASSLAINNEQFF.